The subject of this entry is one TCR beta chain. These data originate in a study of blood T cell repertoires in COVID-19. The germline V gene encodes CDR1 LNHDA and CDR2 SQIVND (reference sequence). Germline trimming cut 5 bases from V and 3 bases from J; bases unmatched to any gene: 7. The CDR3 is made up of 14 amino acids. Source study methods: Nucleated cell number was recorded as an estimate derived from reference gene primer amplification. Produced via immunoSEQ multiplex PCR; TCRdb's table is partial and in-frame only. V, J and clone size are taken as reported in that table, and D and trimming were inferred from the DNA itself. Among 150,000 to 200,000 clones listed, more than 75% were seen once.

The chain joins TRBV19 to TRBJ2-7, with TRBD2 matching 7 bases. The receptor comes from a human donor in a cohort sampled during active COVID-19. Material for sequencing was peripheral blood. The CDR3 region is CASSPASGNYEQYF. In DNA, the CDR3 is TGTGCCAGTAGTCCCGCTAGCGGCAACTACGAGCAGTACTTC.